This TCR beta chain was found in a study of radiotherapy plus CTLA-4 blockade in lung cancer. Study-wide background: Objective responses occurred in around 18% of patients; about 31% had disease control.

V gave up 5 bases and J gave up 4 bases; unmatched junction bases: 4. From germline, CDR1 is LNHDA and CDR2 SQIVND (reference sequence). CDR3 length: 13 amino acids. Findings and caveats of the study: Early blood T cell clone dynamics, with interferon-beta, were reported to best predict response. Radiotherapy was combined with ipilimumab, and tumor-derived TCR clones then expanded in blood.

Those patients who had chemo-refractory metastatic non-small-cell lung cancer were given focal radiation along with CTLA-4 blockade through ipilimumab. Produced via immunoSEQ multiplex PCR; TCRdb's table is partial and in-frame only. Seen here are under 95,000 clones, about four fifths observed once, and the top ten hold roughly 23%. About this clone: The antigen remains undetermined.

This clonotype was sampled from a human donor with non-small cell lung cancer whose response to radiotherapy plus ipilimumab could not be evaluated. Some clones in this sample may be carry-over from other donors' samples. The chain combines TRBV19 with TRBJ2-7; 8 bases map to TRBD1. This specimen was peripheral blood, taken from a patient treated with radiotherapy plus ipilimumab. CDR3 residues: CASSPGQVYEQYF. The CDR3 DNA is TGTGCCAGTAGTCCGGGACAGGTGTACGAGCAGTACTTC. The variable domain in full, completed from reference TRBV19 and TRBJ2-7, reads DGGITQSPKYLFRKEGQNVTLSCEQNLNHDAMYWYRQDPGQGLRLIYYSQIVNDFQKGDIAEGYSVSREKKESFPLTVTSAQKNPTAFYLCASSPGQVYEQYFGPGTRLTVT.